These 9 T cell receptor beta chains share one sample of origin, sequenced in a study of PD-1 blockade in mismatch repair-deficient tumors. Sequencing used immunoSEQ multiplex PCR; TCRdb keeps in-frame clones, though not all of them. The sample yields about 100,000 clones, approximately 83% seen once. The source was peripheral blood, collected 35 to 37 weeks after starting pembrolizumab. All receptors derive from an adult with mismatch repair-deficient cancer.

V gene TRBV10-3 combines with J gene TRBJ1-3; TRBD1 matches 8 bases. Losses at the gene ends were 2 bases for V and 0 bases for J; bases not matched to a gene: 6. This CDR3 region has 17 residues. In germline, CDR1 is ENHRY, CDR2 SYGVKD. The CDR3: CAISEPWTGPSGNTIYF. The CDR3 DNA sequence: TGTGCCATCAGTGAGCCCTGGACAGGGCCCTCTGGAAACACCATATATTTT.

Here the CDR3 reads CASSIDRKREDGYTF. The CDR3 DNA reads as TGTGCCAGTAGTATAGATCGAAAAAGGGAAGATGGCTACACCTTC. The rearrangement links TRBV19 to TRBJ1-2; no clear D gene. V lost 0 bases and J lost 6, with 14 bases in between. The CDR3 has 15 amino acids. Per the germline V gene, CDR1 is LNHDA and CDR2 is SQIVND (reference sequence). The variable domain in full, with the rest retrieved from reference TRBV19 and TRBJ1-2, is DGGITQSPKYLFRKEGQNVTLSCEQNLNHDAMYWYRQDPGQGLRLIYYSQIVNDFQKGDIAEGYSVSREKKESFPLTVTSAQKNPTAFYLCASSIDRKREDGYTFGSGTRLTVV.

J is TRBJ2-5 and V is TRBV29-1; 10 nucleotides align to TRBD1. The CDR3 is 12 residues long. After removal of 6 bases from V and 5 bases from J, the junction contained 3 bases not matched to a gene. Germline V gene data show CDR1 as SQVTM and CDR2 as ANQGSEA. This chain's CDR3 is CSVTGGGETQYF. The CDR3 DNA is TGCAGCGTGACAGGGGGCGGGGAGACCCAGTACTTC.

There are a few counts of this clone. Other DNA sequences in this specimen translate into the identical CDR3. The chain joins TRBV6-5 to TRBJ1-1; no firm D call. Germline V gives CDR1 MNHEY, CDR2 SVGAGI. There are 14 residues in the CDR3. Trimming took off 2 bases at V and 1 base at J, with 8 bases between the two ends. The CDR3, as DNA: TGTGCCAGCAGTTACGACCGGAAGAACACTGAAGCTTTCTTT. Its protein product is CASSYDRKNTEAFF.

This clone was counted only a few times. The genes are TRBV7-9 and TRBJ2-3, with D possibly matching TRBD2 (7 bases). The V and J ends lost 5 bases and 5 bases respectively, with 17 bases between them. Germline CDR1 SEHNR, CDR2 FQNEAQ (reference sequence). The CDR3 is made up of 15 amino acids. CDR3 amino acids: CASSPRWGGVDTQYF. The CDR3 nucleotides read TGTGCCAGCAGCCCGCGCTGGGGGGGCGTAGATACGCAGTATTTT.

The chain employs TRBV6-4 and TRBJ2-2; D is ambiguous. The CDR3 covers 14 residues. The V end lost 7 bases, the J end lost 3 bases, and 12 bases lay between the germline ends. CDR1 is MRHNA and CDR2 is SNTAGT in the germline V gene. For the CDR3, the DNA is TGTGCCAGCACCCCAGACATGTACACCGGGGAGCTGTTTTTT. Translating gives CASTPDMYTGELFF.

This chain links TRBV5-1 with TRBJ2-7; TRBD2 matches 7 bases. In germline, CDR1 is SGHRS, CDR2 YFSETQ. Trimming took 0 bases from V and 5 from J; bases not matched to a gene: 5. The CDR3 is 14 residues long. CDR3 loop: CASSLGGGPNEQYF. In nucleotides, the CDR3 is TGCGCCAGCAGCTTGGGGGGAGGGCCCAACGAGCAGTACTTC. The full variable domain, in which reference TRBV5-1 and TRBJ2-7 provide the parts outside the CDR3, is KAGVTQTPRYLIKTRGQQVTLSCSPISGHRSVSWYQQTPGQGLQFLFEYFSETQRNKGNFPGRFSGRQFSNSRSEMNVSTLELGDSALYLCASSLGGGPNEQYFGPGTRLTVT.

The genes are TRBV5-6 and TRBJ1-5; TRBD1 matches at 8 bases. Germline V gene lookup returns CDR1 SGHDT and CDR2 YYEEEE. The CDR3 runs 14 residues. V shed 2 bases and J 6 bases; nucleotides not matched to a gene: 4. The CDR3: CASSFTGGGQPQHF. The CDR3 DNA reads TGTGCCAGCAGCTTTACAGGGGGAGGTCAGCCCCAGCATTTT.

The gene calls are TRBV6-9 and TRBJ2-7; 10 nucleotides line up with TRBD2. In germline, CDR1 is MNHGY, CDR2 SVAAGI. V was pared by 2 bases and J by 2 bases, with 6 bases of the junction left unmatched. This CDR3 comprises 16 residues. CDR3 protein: CASSYLGTSGTYEQYF. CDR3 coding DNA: TGTGCCAGCAGTTATCTTGGCACTAGCGGGACCTACGAGCAGTACTTC.